This entry lists 32 T cell receptor beta chains sequenced from one sample in a study of blood T cell repertoires in COVID-19. Profiled with immunoSEQ multiplex PCR; TCRdb holds only in-frame clones, not every one. The table includes about 210,000 clones, approximately 91% detected once. Input material: peripheral blood. These receptors came from a man between 35 and 55 years old with acute or convalescent COVID-19.

The rearrangement uses TRBV3-1 (or the pseudogene TRBV3-2) and TRBJ1-6; D gene ambiguous. CDR3 length: 14 residues. The V gene's germline CDR1 is LGHDT and CDR2 YNNKEL (reference sequence). V lost 8 bases to trimming and J lost 8 bases, with 16 bases between them. The CDR3 nucleotides are TGTGCCAGCTCCCCCGGCGGCTTTTATTCACCCCTCCACTTT. Its translation: CASSPGGFYSPLHF.

This chain connects TRBV6-2 or TRBV6-3 to TRBJ2-3; 8 bases map to TRBD2. Germline trimming cut 2 bases from V and 5 bases from J; bases unmatched to any gene: 9. This CDR3 has 16 amino acids. CDR1 MNHEY and CDR2 SVGEGT come from the germline V gene. CDR3 coding DNA: TGTGCCAGCAGTTACAGCGCTAGCGGGTGGGGAGATACGCAGTATTTT. It encodes CASSYSASGWGDTQYF.

V gene TRBV11-3 combines with J gene TRBJ2-4, with D possibly being TRBD1 (6 bases). Germline V gene lookup returns CDR1 SGHNT and CDR2 YENEEA. The germline V and J ends were trimmed by 1 base and 11 bases, with 15 bases remaining between them. The CDR3 extends over 14 amino acids. CDR3 in amino acids: CASSLGRGSYLQYF. The CDR3 nucleotides are TGTGCCAGCAGCTTAGGCAGGGGCTCTTACCTTCAGTACTTC.

V gene TRBV5-1 combines with J gene TRBJ2-1; 8 nucleotides align to TRBD1. V dropped 0 bases and J dropped 7; count of bases not matched to a gene: 9. From germline, CDR1 is SGHRS and CDR2 YFSETQ. The CDR3 totals 16 residues. CDR3 loop: CASSLAGQGAGNEQFF. The CDR3 region has the DNA TGCGCCAGCAGCTTGGCCGGGCAGGGGGCGGGGAATGAGCAGTTCTTC.

This chain uses TRBV5-5 with TRBJ2-7, with D tentatively TRBD1 (5 bases). Germline values: CDR1 SGHKS, CDR2 YYEKEE (reference sequence). This CDR3 is 13 amino acids long. The V end was cut by 0 bases, the J end by 2 bases, with 6 bases between. CDR3 bases: TGTGCCAGCAGCTTGGTGACAGCCTACGAGCAGTACTTC. Translated: CASSLVTAYEQYF.

This chain connects TRBV4-1 to TRBJ1-2; D is uncertain. Trimming removed 0 bases at V and 8 bases at J, with 7 bases between. Germline lookup yields CDR1 MGHRA and CDR2 YSYEKL. There are 12 residues in the CDR3. Here the CDR3 reads CASSQDRVGYTF. For the CDR3, the DNA is TGCGCCAGCAGCCAAGATCGGGTAGGCTACACCTTC.

J is TRBJ2-7 and V is TRBV18; maybe TRBD2 (6 bases). Per germline, CDR1 KGHSH and CDR2 LQKENI. With 5 bases removed from V and 3 bases from J, the gap between germline ends came to 11 bases. The CDR3 sequence is 13 residues long. For the CDR3, the DNA is TGTGCCAGCTCAACTAGCATCAACTACGAGCAGTACTTC. The encoded protein is CASSTSINYEQYF.

J is TRBJ2-7 and V is TRBV5-1; TRBD2 aligns across 9 bases. The CDR3 covers 15 residues. V lost 0 bases and J lost 4; bases outside the gene matches: 5. Per the germline V gene, CDR1 is SGHRS and CDR2 is YFSETQ. The DNA of the CDR3 is TGCGCCAGCAGCTTGGTCGCGGGGGGGCCTTACGAGCAGTACTTC. Its translation: CASSLVAGGPYEQYF.

This chain links TRBV5-6 with TRBJ1-1; D might be TRBD1 (6 bases). Trimming stripped 5 bases from V and 6 bases from J, with 26 bases between. The CDR3 totals 17 residues. Germline assignment: CDR1 SGHDT and CDR2 YYEEEE. The CDR3, as DNA: TGTGCCAGCAGTTCCGAAACAGGGCGGTGGGAGAGTGCTGAAGCTTTCTTT. It translates to CASSSETGRWESAEAFF.

V gene TRBV30 combines with J gene TRBJ2-3, with D perhaps TRBD2 (6 bases). Germline-derived CDR1 and CDR2 are GTSNPN and SVGIG (reference sequence). CDR3 length: 12 residues. Trimming removed 7 bases from V and 4 bases from J, with 12 bases in between. CDR3 region: CALTTGADTQYF. CDR3 DNA: TGTGCCTTAACTACGGGAGCAGATACGCAGTATTTT.

This chain connects TRBV5-4 to TRBJ1-1; 7 bases agree with TRBD1. CDR1 SGHNT and CDR2 YYREEE come from the germline V gene (reference sequence). The CDR3 spans 16 residues. Losses at the gene ends were 0 bases for V and 3 bases for J; bases not matched to a gene: 8. Here the CDR3 reads CASSLVPWQGDTEAFF. The CDR3 DNA reads as TGTGCCAGCAGCTTGGTTCCTTGGCAGGGGGACACTGAAGCTTTCTTT.

The V and J genes are TRBV2 and TRBJ2-5; D might be TRBD1 (7 bases). From germline, CDR1 is SNHLY and CDR2 FYNNEI. V shed 7 bases and J shed 1 base, with 19 bases lying between them. This CDR3 region has 16 residues. The CDR3 nucleotides are TGTGCCAGCAATGGGCACGGAGGGGGCGGCCAAGAGACCCAGTACTTC. Amino acid sequence: CASNGHGGGGQETQYF.

The V and J genes are TRBV28 and TRBJ2-3; 9 bases are shared with TRBD2. Losses at the gene ends were 8 bases for V and 6 bases for J; bases not matched to a gene: 9. The CDR3 covers 14 residues. Germline loops: CDR1 MDHEN, CDR2 SYDVKM. The CDR3 DNA is TGTGCCAGCCGCTCAGCGGGGGGAGCGGATACGCAGTATTTT. It translates to CASRSAGGADTQYF.

The chain uses TRBV6-6 and TRBJ2-5; TRBD1 matches at 8 bases. Germline trimming cut 2 bases from V and 3 bases from J; bases unmatched to any gene: 2. This CDR3 contains 14 residues. Germline assignment: CDR1 MNHNY and CDR2 SVGAGI (reference sequence). The CDR3 DNA reads TGTGCCAGCAGTTACCTGACAGGGGAAGAGACCCAGTACTTC. Translation: CASSYLTGEETQYF.

The rearrangement joins TRBV3-1 (or the pseudogene TRBV3-2) to TRBJ2-5; D is possibly TRBD2 (6 bases). CDR1 is LGHDT, CDR2 YNNKEL, per germline (reference sequence). Trimming took off 3 bases at V and 4 bases at J, with 9 bases between the two ends. The length of the CDR3 is 13 residues. The CDR3 region is CASSQRGGETQYF. The CDR3 nucleotides read TGTGCCAGCAGCCAGAGGGGAGGAGAGACCCAGTACTTC.

The chain combines TRBV7-9 with TRBJ2-5; 10 nucleotides line up with TRBD2. Germline lookup yields CDR1 SEHNR and CDR2 FQNEAQ (reference sequence). The CDR3 spans 17 residues. V lost 3 bases to trimming and J lost 7 bases; unmatched junction nucleotides: 14. CDR3 residues: CASSFEREGHLGGTQYF. The CDR3 DNA follows: TGTGCCAGCAGCTTTGAGCGGGAGGGGCACCTGGGTGGGACCCAGTACTTC.

V gene TRBV6-5 combines with J gene TRBJ2-5; D is unclear. V was cut by 8 bases and J by 2 bases, with 9 bases left in between. CDR1 is MNHEY, CDR2 SVGAGI, per germline. The CDR3 extends over 12 amino acids. The CDR3 DNA follows: TGTGCCAGCCAGGCGTCACAAGAGACCCAGTACTTC. This gives the protein CASQASQETQYF.

V usage is TRBV20-1 and J usage is TRBJ2-7, with 13 bases that match TRBD2. V trimming: 3 bases; J trimming: 10 bases; junction bases outside the gene matches: 6. The CDR3 is made up of 13 amino acids. Germline loops: CDR1 DFQATT, CDR2 SNEGSKA (reference sequence). CDR3 coding DNA: TGCAGTGCTAGTCGCCCGGGACTAGCGGGACAGTACTTC. Protein product: CSASRPGLAGQYF.

The V gene is TRBV7-8, the J gene TRBJ2-7, with 12 bases lining up with TRBD2. With 3 bases clipped from V and 3 bases from J, the junction kept 0 bases outside the gene matches. Germline-derived CDR1 and CDR2 are SGHVS and FQNEAQ. This CDR3 contains 14 residues. The CDR3 loop reads CASSLTSGSYEQYF. CDR3 bases: TGTGCCAGCAGCTTGACTAGCGGGAGCTACGAGCAGTACTTC. The complete variable domain, with remaining parts taken from reference TRBV7-8 and TRBJ2-7, reads GAGVSQSPRYKVAKRGQDVALRCDPISGHVSLFWYQQALGQGPEFLTYFQNEAQLDKSGLPSDRFFAERPEGSVSTLKIQRTQQEDSAVYLCASSLTSGSYEQYFGPGTRLTVT.

The sample holds one count of this clone. CDR3 DNA sequence: TGTGCCAGCAGCCACTCAGGGGGCGCGGGAGAAAAACTGTTTTTT. Its translation: CASSHSGGAGEKLFF. The chain combines TRBV3-1 (or the pseudogene TRBV3-2) with TRBJ1-4; 8 bases align to TRBD1. The CDR3 length is 15 residues. Germline values: CDR1 LGHDT, CDR2 YNNKEL (reference sequence). J lost 8 bases, V lost 3 bases, and 8 bases had no gene match.

This chain uses TRBV7-9 with TRBJ1-2; 7 bases line up with TRBD1. This CDR3 is 13 amino acids long. V lost 1 base, J lost 4 bases, and 0 bases stayed unmatched. Germline CDR1 and CDR2: SEHNR and FQNEAQ (reference sequence). CDR3 coding DNA: TGTGCCAGCAGCTTAGGACAGGGCTATGGCTACACCTTC. Translation gives CASSLGQGYGYTF.

The DNA of the CDR3 is TGTGCCAGCAGTTACAGGGGGCGCTTGAACACTGAAGCTTTCTTT. It encodes CASSYRGRLNTEAFF. The chain carries TRBV6-5 and TRBJ1-1; 7 bases fit TRBD1. CDR1 and CDR2 from the germline V gene are MNHEY and SVGAGI. V lost 2 bases, J lost 0 bases, and 3 bases stayed unmatched. The CDR3 loop spans 15 amino acids.

The chain couples TRBV4-1 to TRBJ2-3, with no clear D. Germline V gene sequence: CDR1 MGHRA, CDR2 YSYEKL. V lost 2 bases, J lost 3 bases, and 3 bases lay in between. The CDR3 is 12 amino acids. The DNA of the CDR3 is TGCGCCAGCAGCCAACTTACAGATACGCAGTATTTT. Its translation: CASSQLTDTQYF.

In its sample, this clone was seen a few times. The chain carries TRBV7-8 and TRBJ1-1, with 9 bases aligning to TRBD1. The V gene's germline CDR1 is SGHVS and CDR2 FQNEAQ. The CDR3 is 14 residues long. With V trimmed by 4 bases and J by 1 base, 1 base remained unmatched. CDR3 region: CASSSGQGNTEAFF. The CDR3 DNA reads as TGTGCCAGCAGCTCGGGACAGGGGAACACTGAAGCTTTCTTT.

This chain connects TRBV19 to TRBJ2-3; D might be TRBD2 (5 bases). Trimming left V 6 bases short and J 0 bases short, with 16 bases between. This CDR3 has 16 residues. Germline CDR1 LNHDA, CDR2 SQIVND (reference sequence). In nucleotides, the CDR3 is TGTGCCAGTAGAGGCGTAGGCGGGCATAGCACAGATACGCAGTATTTT. It codes for CASRGVGGHSTDTQYF.

V gene TRBV14 combines with J gene TRBJ2-3; TRBD2 agrees at 14 bases. Trimming took 4 bases from V and 5 from J; bases not matched to a gene: 5. The CDR3 extends over 16 amino acids. CDR1 is SGHDN, CDR2 FVKESK, per germline. The CDR3 spells CASSLPGLAGGDTQYF. The CDR3 nucleotides are TGTGCCAGCAGCCTGCCCGGACTAGCGGGAGGAGATACGCAGTATTTT.

This chain uses TRBV27 with TRBJ1-5; perhaps TRBD1 as D (5 bases). CDR1 MNHEY and CDR2 SMNVEV come from the germline V gene (reference sequence). This CDR3 contains 14 residues. V was clipped by 3 bases and J by 1 base, with 7 bases between them. Here the CDR3 DNA reads TGTGCCAGCAGTTTGGGGCAGAGCAATCAGCCCCAGCATTTT. Translating it yields CASSLGQSNQPQHF.

The DNA for the CDR3 is TGCAGCGTCTATAGGCGTGGGACAGGCGGAACCGGGGAGCTGTTTTTT. Translating it yields CSVYRRGTGGTGELFF. J is TRBJ2-2 and V is TRBV29-1, with 8 nucleotides matching TRBD1. J lost 5 bases, V lost 6 bases, and 14 bases had no gene match. The CDR3 runs 16 residues. Germline values: CDR1 SQVTM, CDR2 ANQGSEA.

CDR3 sequence reads: CATSDIYGYTF. The DNA for the CDR3 is TGTGCCACCAGTGACATCTATGGCTACACCTTC. The chain is built from TRBV24-1 and TRBJ1-2; unclear D gene. The CDR3 totals 11 residues. Deletions cut 4 bases from V and 4 bases from J, with 3 bases between. The germline CDR1 and CDR2 sequences are KGHDR and SFDVKD.

This clone was seen once. The rearrangement uses TRBV12-3 or TRBV12-4 and TRBJ2-1; 11 bases align to TRBD1. There are 12 residues in the CDR3. The trim removed 10 bases at V and 15 bases at J, leaving 11 bases unmatched. CDR3 in amino acids: CATSSGGQGVFF. The CDR3 DNA reads as TGTGCCACCTCTTCGGGGGGACAGGGGGTGTTCTTC.

This clone was counted only a few times. The V call is TRBV18, the J call TRBJ1-2, with 7 bases aligning to TRBD1. Germline loops: CDR1 KGHSH, CDR2 LQKENI. J lost 4 bases, V lost 3 bases, and 2 bases had no gene match. This CDR3 is 13 amino acids long. The DNA of the CDR3 is TGTGCCAGCTCACCCGACAGGGCCTATGGCTACACCTTC. Protein product: CASSPDRAYGYTF.

The J gene is TRBJ2-3, the V gene TRBV10-3, with 7 bases lining up with TRBD2. Germline CDR1 reads ENHRY; CDR2 reads SYGVKD. CDR3 length equals 16 residues. V gave up 9 bases and J gave up 1 base; unmatched junction bases: 13. The CDR3 loop reads CAIRSSGADRTDTQYF. The CDR3 region has the DNA TGTGCCATACGGTCAAGCGGGGCGGATCGCACAGATACGCAGTATTTT.